A selection of T cell receptor beta chains follows, all from one sample in a study of blood T cell repertoires in COVID-19. Assay used: immunoSEQ multiplex PCR; TCRdb lists only in-frame clones, some missing. Found here are approximately 270,000 clones, 70% to 90% of them singletons; the top ten hold around 1.5%. Sequences were obtained from peripheral blood. The receptors were sampled from an elderly man with acute or convalescent COVID-19. CDR3s include the opening cysteine and the closing phenylalanine or tryptophan. The D gene is left open where the match is weak. Expanded clones are given a class, and other clones once, few, many or no size at all.

TRBV9	-	TRBJ1-1	few	TGTGCCAGCAGCCCACAGAACACTGAAGCTTTCTTT	CASSPQNTEAFF
TRBV7-2	-	TRBJ1-4	-	TGTGCCAGCAGCTACGGGGGGCATGAAAAACTGTTTTTT	CASSYGGHEKLFF
TRBV3-1/TRBV3-2	-	TRBJ2-5	-	TGTGCCAGCAGCTTTATAAGGCGGGAAGAGACCCAGTACTTC	CASSFIRREETQYF
TRBV7-9	-	TRBJ2-1	-	TGTGCCAGCAGTTCCAGGTGGGCCCTCTACAATGAGCAGTTCTTC	CASSSRWALYNEQFF
TRBV5-5	-	TRBJ1-5	-	TGTGCCAGCAGCTTGGTGGCAGGGATAGACAATCAGCCCCAGCATTTT	CASSLVAGIDNQPQHF
TRBV3-1/TRBV3-2	TRBD1	TRBJ2-5	-	TGTGCCAGCAGCCTTCTTCCAGGGGGAGAACAAGAGACCCAGTACTTC	CASSLLPGGEQETQYF
TRBV5-1	-	TRBJ2-2	-	TGCGCCAGCAGCTTGGAAGGACTAAACACCGGGGAGCTGTTTTTT	CASSLEGLNTGELFF
TRBV3-1/TRBV3-2	TRBD1	TRBJ2-6	-	TGTGCCAGCACCCCCCTAGGACAGGGGGCTCCTGGGGCCAACGTCCTGACTTTC	CASTPLGQGAPGANVLTF
TRBV7-9	TRBD1	TRBJ2-6	-	TGTGCCAGCAGCCGGCCGACAGGGACCCACTCTGGGGCCAACGTCCTGACTTTC	CASSRPTGTHSGANVLTF
TRBV6-2/TRBV6-3	-	TRBJ2-1	-	TGTGCCAGCAGTCGTCCTGTAAATGAGCAGTTCTTC	CASSRPVNEQFF
TRBV5-1	-	TRBJ2-1	-	TGCGCCAGCAGCGCTGGAGGGAGCTCCTACAATGAGCAGTTCTTC	CASSAGGSSYNEQFF
TRBV5-5	-	TRBJ1-5	-	TGTGCCAGCAGCTTATATTCCCAGGAAGATCAGCCCCAGCATTTT	CASSLYSQEDQPQHF
TRBV12-3/TRBV12-4	-	TRBJ2-7	once	TGTGCCAGCAGTTTAATCAGGGATAACGAGCAGTACTTC	CASSLIRDNEQYF
TRBV28	TRBD2	TRBJ2-5	-	TGTGCCAGCAGTGGGACGGGAGGGCCGTTTGAGACCCAGTACTTC	CASSGTGGPFETQYF
TRBV2	-	TRBJ1-2	-	TGTGCCAGCAGTGAACGAGGATCAGAGCTAAACTATGGCTACACCTTC	CASSERGSELNYGYTF
TRBV27	-	TRBJ2-7	-	TGTGCCAGCAGTCCCATCCGCGCAGGGGCCTACGAGCAGTACTTC	CASSPIRAGAYEQYF
TRBV3-1/TRBV3-2	TRBD1	TRBJ1-6	-	TGTGCCAGCAGCCTCCGGGACAGGCCGAATTCACCCCTCCACTTT	CASSLRDRPNSPLHF
TRBV19	TRBD2	TRBJ2-5	-	TGTGCCAGTAGTCCGGGGACTAGCGTAGAGACCCAGTACTTC	CASSPGTSVETQYF
TRBV2	-	TRBJ1-5	few	TGTGCCAGCAGAAAGACAGTGGATAGCAATCAGCCCCAGCATTTT	CASRKTVDSNQPQHF
TRBV6-4	TRBD2	TRBJ2-3	-	TGTGCCAGCAGTGACTCGATAGCGGGGGGGCCTCTCACAGATACGCAGTATTTT	CASSDSIAGGPLTDTQYF
TRBV6-2/TRBV6-3	-	TRBJ1-5	-	TGTGCCAGCAGTTTCGGTGCAGGGATAAGCAATCAGCCCCAGCATTTT	CASSFGAGISNQPQHF
TRBV7-2	-	TRBJ2-1	-	TGTGCCAGCAGCCTACTAGGAAGGAGCAATGAGCAGTTCTTC	CASSLLGRSNEQFF
TRBV13	TRBD1	TRBJ1-1	-	TGTGCCAGCAGTTATACCAGGGGGCGGTGGACTGAAGCTTTCTTT	CASSYTRGRWTEAFF
TRBV3-1/TRBV3-2	TRBD2	TRBJ2-1	-	TGTGCCAGCAGCCAACGGACTAGCGGGAGGGCATATGAGCAGTTCTTC	CASSQRTSGRAYEQFF
TRBV7-9	TRBD1	TRBJ1-5	-	TGTGCCAGCAGCTCTCCCCGGGACAGGGGAGGGCCCCAGCATTTT	CASSSPRDRGGPQHF
TRBV28	TRBD2	TRBJ2-7	few	TGTGCCAGCAGTGCGGGGGGACCCAGCCTCTTCGAGCAGTACTTC	CASSAGGPSLFEQYF
TRBV7-9	-	TRBJ2-3	-	TGTGCCAGCAGCTTAGGGTTTGGCAGCACAGATACGCAGTATTTT	CASSLGFGSTDTQYF
TRBV7-3	-	TRBJ2-6	-	TGTGCCAGCAGCTCACCATCGGCTGGGGCCAACGTCCTGACTTTC	CASSSPSAGANVLTF
TRBV5-1	TRBD2	TRBJ2-3	-	TGCGCCAGCAGCTTGACTAGCGGGAGGAATACGCAGTATTTT	CASSLTSGRNTQYF
TRBV13	TRBD1	TRBJ1-1	-	TGTGCCAGCAGCCGGACAGGGCCCAACACTGAAGCTTTCTTT	CASSRTGPNTEAFF
TRBV6-2/TRBV6-3	-	TRBJ2-7	few	TGTGCCAGCAGTTACGGTTCAGGGCCATCCTACGAGCAGTACTTC	CASSYGSGPSYEQYF
TRBV14	TRBD2	TRBJ2-5	-	TGTGCCAGCAGCCCGGGACTAGCGGGGGTAGAGACCCAGTACTTC	CASSPGLAGVETQYF
TRBV2	TRBD2	TRBJ2-2	-	TGTGCCAGCAGTGAAGTAACACTAGCGGGGAACACCGGGGAGCTGTTTTTT	CASSEVTLAGNTGELFF
TRBV6-4	-	TRBJ2-3	-	TGTGCCAGCAGTGACGGGGGGGCTTCCACAGATACGCAGTATTTT	CASSDGGASTDTQYF
TRBV21-1	-	TRBJ2-3	-	TGTGCCAGGACAGTAGCGGGGGGGCGGGGCACAGATACGCAGTATTTT	CARTVAGGRGTDTQYF
TRBV7-2	-	TRBJ2-5	-	TGTGCCAGCAGCCCCGCGGGTGCCCTTATAGGAGAGACCCAGTACTTC	CASSPAGALIGETQYF
TRBV5-5	-	TRBJ2-7	-	TGTGCCAGCAGCAATCTAGCCACCTACGAGCAGTACTTC	CASSNLATYEQYF
TRBV18	-	TRBJ1-5	-	TGTGCCAGCTCACATGGAGATCATCAGCCCCAGCATTTT	CASSHGDHQPQHF
TRBV12-5	-	TRBJ1-5	-	TGTGCTAGTGGTACCGCTTTAGGCAATCAGCCCCAGCATTTT	CASGTALGNQPQHF
TRBV24-1	-	TRBJ1-1	once	TGTGCCACCAGTTCCGGGGGGGGCGGGCGCACTGAAGCTTTCTTT	CATSSGGGGRTEAFF
TRBV7-2	TRBD2	TRBJ2-7	-	TGTGCCAGCAGCTTAGTTCCCCTAGCGGGAGGAATCGAGCAGTACTTC	CASSLVPLAGGIEQYF
TRBV5-1	-	TRBJ2-7	-	TGCGCCAGCAGCCTGGAACATGACTACGAGCAGTACTTC	CASSLEHDYEQYF
TRBV4-3	TRBD1	TRBJ1-5	once	TGCGCCAGCAGCCCGGACAGGCACGGGCAGCCCCAGCATTTT	CASSPDRHGQPQHF
TRBV20-1	TRBD1	TRBJ1-5	-	TGCAGTGCTAGTCAGACAGGGGGATATCAGCCCCAGCATTTT	CSASQTGGYQPQHF
TRBV24-1	-	TRBJ1-2	few	TGTGCCACCAGTGATGGGGCATACAGGGATGGCTACACCTTC	CATSDGAYRDGYTF
TRBV29-1	-	TRBJ2-1	few	TGCAGCGTTGTCGGAGGCGGCAGTGAGCAGTTCTTC	CSVVGGGSEQFF
TRBV27	TRBD1	TRBJ2-7	once	TGTGCCAGCAGCAAGGACAGGACCCTTAGCTCCTACGAGCAGTACTTC	CASSKDRTLSSYEQYF
TRBV27	-	TRBJ1-3	-	TGTGCCAGCAGTTTTACAGGTTCCTCTGGAAACACCATATATTTT	CASSFTGSSGNTIYF
TRBV24-1	TRBD2	TRBJ2-3	few	TGTGCCACCAGTGACCCCGGGGGGGACACAGATACGCAGTATTTT	CATSDPGGDTDTQYF
TRBV7-9	-	TRBJ1-1	-	TGTGCCAGCAGCTTATCCCAGTTCGCTTTCTTT	CASSLSQFAFF
TRBV28	-	TRBJ2-3	-	TGTGCCAGCAGTTTCGTCGGACAGCCTAACACAGATACGCAGTATTTT	CASSFVGQPNTDTQYF
TRBV29-1	-	TRBJ2-2	-	TGCAGCGTTGAAGTTTTCTCCACCGGGGAGCTGTTTTTT	CSVEVFSTGELFF
TRBV9	TRBD1	TRBJ1-4	once	TGTGCCAGCAGCGTAAGGACAGGGGAAGGTGAAAAACTGTTTTTT	CASSVRTGEGEKLFF
TRBV11-2	-	TRBJ1-1	-	TGTGCCAGCAGCTTAAGAGGGAGGGGGACTGAAGCTTTCTTT	CASSLRGRGTEAFF